This TCR beta chain emerged from a study of shared clonotypes between healthy human individuals. V dropped 6 bases and J dropped 5 bases, with 11 bases sitting between them. In germline, CDR1 is SGDLS, CDR2 YYNGEE. CDR3 length equals 13 residues. Repertoires were generated with immunoSEQ multiplex PCR, while TCRdb's copy carries only in-frame clones and drops some. The sample contains 2 million to 2.5 million clones, roughly 90% of which appear only once. The receptor was derived from a man younger than 35 in good health. Some clones in this sample may be carry-over from other donors' samples. Material: naive CD4+ T cells from PBMCs. The subset denotes: CD45RA+ positively selected. The chain combines TRBV9 with TRBJ2-2; D is undetermined. The CDR3 nucleotides read TGTGCCAGCACAGTAAGGGCGACCGGGGAGCTGTTTTTT. Translation: CASTVRATGELFF.